This T cell receptor (beta chain) stems from a study of T cell responses to AZD1222 COVID-19 vaccine. Study summary: Pooled together were second doses at about 4 or about 12 weeks.

Profiled with immunoSEQ multiplex PCR; TCRdb holds only in-frame clones, not every one. Among some 120,000 clones, approximately 85% were seen once, and the ten largest hold about 1.6%. The study, taken as a whole, reports: Among the donors, most were white British and more were female, and clonal diversity was possibly underestimated. Spike was spanned by vaccine-associated CD4 TCRs, with dominance at 160-218 and 743-854. Two AZD1222 doses significantly raised spike-specific TCR breadth and depth over controls.

As to this clone: Its antigen is currently unknown.

The CDR3 spans 19 residues. The V segment lost 4 bases and the J segment 1 base; nucleotides outside the gene matches: 12. Germline V gives CDR1 SGHDT, CDR2 YYEEEE. This chain uses TRBV5-6 with TRBJ2-1; TRBD2 agrees at 12 bases. Source: peripheral blood, taken on day 0 of AZD1222 vaccination. The clonotype comes from an adult in good health. The CDR3 DNA sequence: TGTGCCAGCAGCCGCCTTCGGCCTAGCGGGAGGGAATCCTACAATGAGCAGTTCTTC. Translating it yields CASSRLRPSGRESYNEQFF.